This TCR beta chain came from a study of cytomegalovirus exposure and HLA in healthy donors (dated by TCRdb to the late 2010s). With respect to the entire study: According to an earlier analysis of around 600 of the donors, about 179 million T cells yielded over 90 million unique TCR beta sequences and about 300 Gb of sequence data. About 280 gigabases of sequencing data and 70 million to 100 million unique TCR sequences made up an early release that covered nearly 650 HLA-typed donors. The genetic ancestry cluster associated with self-reported Caucasian donors included approximately 85% of the roughly 390 genotyped donors. The study was designed to test whether signatures of past pathogen exposure could be identified by cataloging public T cell receptors. Using immunosequencing, the study profiled T cell repertoires from 500 to 800 subjects and related those repertoires to cytomegalovirus serostatus. In addition to the first cohort of several hundred subjects, a separate validation cohort of 120 different subjects was used. The study combined high-throughput TCR immunosequencing, statistical association of individual TCRs with disease status, and machine learning to predict cytomegalovirus infection status. To study patterns of TCR occurrence, a later analysis re-analyzed previously published TCR beta repertoires from several hundred donors and added high-resolution HLA genotyping. In the later analysis, no new phenotypic data were used to find candidate immune exposures; instead, reliance was placed on TCR beta sequences and their occurrence across donors. In an earlier analysis of a few hundred of the donors, high-throughput TCR beta sequencing was used to judge whether each TCR beta V gene segment behaved as functional or pseudogenic. Donor age, sex, ethnicity and CMV serostatus were compiled together with the repertoire data. A later genetic analysis used genome-wide SNP genotypes for about 65% of the 666 donors, treating that subset as a discovery cohort. Every discovery cohort repertoire had been produced on one sequencing platform. Class I and class II HLA loci were covered by the typing at four-digit resolution. Typing coverage varied by locus: roughly 620-640 donors for A, B, C, DRB1 and DQB1; roughly 500 for DQA1; about 570 for DPA1; 450 to 480 for DPB1. Several DR-DQ haplotypes were handled as single units for association and clustering because linkage in the cohort was strong. On average, 235,054 unique TCR beta nucleotide sequences were sequenced per donor among about 400 genotyped donors of the cohort, with approximately 18% of those sequences being non-productive.

The paper as a whole reports these results and caveats: Compared with equally common non-associated chains, HLA-associated TCR beta chains in a later analysis were more clonally expanded and had lower generation probabilities. An association between a missense DCLRE1C variant and V-gene and J-gene trimming of TCR beta chains was found in a later genetic analysis and replicated in an independent cohort. Sequencing depth was assumed to be roughly uniform across donors in the presence/absence analyses, though that assumption may not hold. Because counts were too low, more than 15 rarely observed V segments, including chromosome 9 orphons, were left out of the earlier analysis of some 600 of the donors. This cohort had only TCR beta chains sequenced, and the lack of alpha or paired-chain data limited which features could be detected. A later analysis found that most CMV-associated TCR beta chains appeared HLA-restricted, with HLA associations seemingly driven largely by CMV exposure. Cytomegalovirus status was reported to be diagnosed by the classifier with high specificity and sensitivity in both the original and validation cohorts. A later genetic analysis reported fewer N-insertions in productive TCRs among donors in an Asian-associated ancestry cluster than the roughly 700-donor mean. The study gave a list of 150 to 200 TCR beta chains associated with cytomegalovirus. An earlier analysis of around 500 of the donors showed that most TCR beta V segments appeared in productive rearrangements either about 87% or about 30% of the time, which broadly matched IMGT annotations. The sequencing pipeline was judged likely to have produced a cluster of highly shared sequence variants as a technical artifact. Most TCR sequences were seen in very few donors, while some public TCRs were found in many individuals. In a later analysis, TCR association rates were found to vary across HLA loci, with the most associated TCRs seen for DRB1 alleles and the fewest for HLA-C alleles. In vitro tests confirmed that a few of the cytomegalovirus-associated TCR beta chains recognize cytomegalovirus antigens. CMV serostatus was the only immune exposure information available for the cohort. Because HLA typing was unavailable for some donors at each locus, only the typed subset was used in association tests. The 87-base-pair reads could not distinguish some IMGT-functional V segments, including TRBV6-2 and TRBV6-3, so those segments were excluded. A further reported finding was that TCR beta sequences accurately predicted the HLA-A and HLA-B alleles for most subjects in the first cohort. Specific HLA alleles were associated with 16,951 TCR beta sequences at a false discovery rate of 0.05 in a later analysis. According to a later analysis, parvovirus B19, influenza, CMV and Epstein-Barr virus appeared linked to several top co-occurrence clusters. Linkage disequilibrium might explain the correlated functional status among segregating V segments, but an unknown experimental factor could not be ruled out. When HLA alleles, especially DR and DQ, strongly co-occurred, attributing TCR associations to individual alleles was difficult. According to the authors, the approach could potentially be generalized to other disease states and immunological phenotypes.

Including cysteine and phenylalanine, the CDR3 has 17 amino acids. Only the CDR3 DNA is retained, 51 bases long and in frame from the first base. From V the trimming removes 3 bases and from J it removes 4 bases, while the gene matches leave 10 bases of the junction unaccounted for. CDR1 SGHNT and CDR2 YENEEA were looked up in the germline V gene. In regard to this clone: Its antigen remains unidentified. No qualities accompany the bases; no much larger clone lies one base away.

The method behind the library was the immunoSEQ multiplex PCR assay. The multiplex PCR relied on a mix of 60 forward primers for TCR Vbeta segments and 13 reverse primers for TCR Jbeta segments. A multiplex PCR assay on genomic DNA amplified the CDR3 region of rearranged TCR beta genes. Amplified TCR beta libraries were sequenced as 87-base-pair reads on the Illumina HiSeq System. For the original study's pipeline: A later analysis tallied roughly 80 million unique TCR beta chains across the approximately 670 repertoires, and approximately 12 million of those chains were shared by two or more donors. To remove PCR and sequencing errors, raw reads were error-corrected and collapsed into unique sequences using a nearest-neighbor algorithm that merged closely related sequences. V, D and J gene segments were assigned by aligning CDR3 sequences to IMGT reference sequences. For a sequence to be retained, a match of at least six nucleotides was required to both a V gene segment and a J gene segment. Rearrangements were classified as productive when the CDR3 lacked stop codons and remained in frame with V and J, and all other rearrangements were classified as non-productive. Following IMGT convention, CDR3 was defined as the stretch from the second conserved V-encoded cysteine up to the conserved J-encoded phenylalanine. The earlier analysis of fewer than 700 of the donors excluded sequences that lacked an unambiguous match to a single V gene segment. In an earlier analysis of more than 500 of the donors, a V segment was called functional when productive rearrangements were above 56.7%, and segregating when the standard deviation between donors exceeded 5%. A statistical classification framework was built to diagnose cytomegalovirus status from the catalog of TCR beta chain sequences. V and J gene assignment, in a later analysis, came from comparing TCR nucleotide sequences with IMGT/GENE-DB human TR gene sequences. A later analysis assigned CDR3 sequences and most-parsimonious VDJ recombination scenarios with the TCRdist pipeline. In a later analysis, each TCR beta chain was defined by its CDR3 amino acid sequence together with its V-gene family, and reads lacking a unique V-gene family were excluded. In a later analysis, around 600 highly shared, low-generation-probability nucleotide sequences were removed to address suspected cross-contamination and a sequencing artifact. In a later analysis, a clonal expansion index for each public chain was calculated from normalized within-repertoire ranks of inferred template counts. A later analysis computed generation probabilities with a VDJ recombination model fitted to out-of-frame rearrangements, and checked the results against IGoR. In a later analysis, TCR-TCR, TCR-HLA and TCR-CMV co-occurrence was scored with hypergeometric tests, and a repertoire-size bias correction was applied to TCR pairs. In a later analysis, false discovery rates were estimated by permuting HLA or CMV assignments 20 times. A later analysis grouped co-occurring TCRs with DBSCAN, adding TCRdist sequence similarity when clustering within HLA-allele-positive subsets. Co-occurrence clustering excluded repertoires with fewer than 30,000 or more than 120,000 public chains, plus five with anomalous nucleotide sharing. In TCRdb, the immuneACCESS table is reduced to in-frame sequences with V and J assigned. These tables do not hold every clone; where another copy was compared, an unresolved V gene accounts for under half, and the others remain unexplained. That table gives V, J and clone size, and the DNA gave D and trimming. Across this sample there are about 140,000 clones, with 70% to 85% seen only once. Less than 1.5% of the sample is held by the ten biggest clonotypes.

The cohort was made up of around 720 healthy bone marrow donors. Cohort members were all nominally healthy when sampled, although unrecorded immune exposures were likely present. The donor was CMV seropositive and belonged to the group of 250 to 350 seropositive cohort members. Every donor gave a peripheral blood sample, and the peripheral blood mononuclear cells from that sample were used for TCR beta sequencing. The Qiagen DNeasy Blood Extraction Kit was used to extract genomic DNA from the blood cell samples. The sample consisted of PBMCs. The TCR comes from a man aged 25-40 years in good health and CMV-seropositive. Rearrangement joined TRBV11-3 to TRBJ1-3; TRBD1 aligns with 9 central bases. The DNA sequence is given as TGTGCCAGCAGCTTCGAATATGGACAGGGGAAAGGAAACACCATATATTTT. Its translation is CASSFEYGQGKGNTIYF.